Below are 15 T cell receptor beta chains sequenced from a single sample in a study of neurological immune-mediated disorders. Each CDR3 protein gets one entry after TCRdb re-called the 5' RACE reads with MiXCR. The sample lists over 55,000 distinct CDR3 sequences, around 10% occurring once. Specified time point: longitudinal time-point 1 (baseline). The sample comprised PBMCs. The receptors were gathered from a male donor with HTLV-1-associated myelopathy (HAM/TSP).

This clonotype appeared many times. V is TRBV4-3 and J is TRBJ1-1; D gene ambiguous. Deletions cut 0 bases from V and 2 bases from J, with 25 bases between. This CDR3 contains 20 residues. Germline-derived CDR1 and CDR2 are LGHNA and YSLEER. The CDR3 DNA sequence: TGCGCCAGCAGCCAAGAAAGTGTTCGGAGTGGTAGAGGGTTTAACACTGAAGCTTTCTTT. Amino acids: CASSQESVRSGRGFNTEAFF.

Concerning this clonotype itself: The junction and the germline gene differ at one end; a read error may be behind it. The CDR3 here is CASSLGETEDFF. CDR3 bases: TGCGCCAGCAGCTTGGGGGAGACCGAAGATTTCTTT. The chain links TRBV5-1 to TRBJ1-1; no clear D gene. Germline V gene data show CDR1 as SGHRS and CDR2 as YFSETQ. This CDR3 contains 12 residues.

This clonotype was found many times. The chain combines TRBV5-1 with TRBJ1-6; 8 positions agree with TRBD1. CDR1 and CDR2 (germline): SGHRS, YFSETQ. Unmatched junction bases numbered 7, after V lost 4 bases and J lost 10 bases. This CDR3 has 14 residues. The CDR3 region has the DNA TGCGCCAGCAGCCCCGGACAGGGAGGGTCACCCCTCCACTTT. Amino acids: CASSPGQGGSPLHF.

This clonotype has at least ten counts. The chain has TRBV5-6 and TRBJ2-7; 11 bases are a match to TRBD2. CDR3 size: 14 residues. V shed 4 bases and J 5 bases; nucleotides not matched to a gene: 5. Germline V gene sequence: CDR1 SGHDT, CDR2 YYEEEE. This CDR3 reads CASSRLAGKNEQYF. The CDR3 DNA reads TGTGCCAGCAGCCGACTAGCGGGGAAGAACGAGCAGTACTTC.

This clonotype was seen repeatedly, ten times or more. The J gene is TRBJ2-5, the V gene TRBV13; no clear D. CDR3 length equals 14 residues. V gave up 8 bases and J gave up 5 bases, with 18 bases separating them. Germline V gene lookup returns CDR1 PRHDT and CDR2 FYEKMQ (reference sequence). Here the CDR3 reads CASGLGGSEETQYF. The CDR3 DNA follows: TGTGCCAGCGGCCTCGGTGGGTCCGAGGAGACCCAGTACTTC.

In this sample, this clonotype turned up many times. J is TRBJ1-1 and V is TRBV20-1; D unresolved. From germline, CDR1 is DFQATT and CDR2 SNEGSKA (reference sequence). Trimming stripped 3 bases from V and 2 bases from J, with 4 bases between. CDR3 length: 11 amino acids. The DNA of the CDR3 is TGCAGTGCTAGCCGCAACACTGAAGCTTTCTTT. Protein product: CSASRNTEAFF.

The V gene is TRBV28, the J gene TRBJ2-7, with TRBD1 matching 12 bases. V lost 5 bases, J lost 3 bases, and 14 bases stayed unmatched. Germline V gives CDR1 MDHEN, CDR2 SYDVKM. The CDR3 has 18 residues. DNA of the CDR3: TGTGCCAGCAGTATTCAACCGGGGGACAGGGGGCCGTTCTACGAGCAGTACTTC. Translating gives CASSIQPGDRGPFYEQYF.

The table lists this clonotype with many counts. J is TRBJ2-1 and V is TRBV5-1; 11 bases are shared with TRBD1. J gave up 9 bases and V 4 bases, and 6 bases lay outside the gene matches. The CDR3 runs to 14 residues. Germline lookup yields CDR1 SGHRS and CDR2 YFSETQ. The CDR3 DNA sequence: TGCGCCAGCAGCACCGGGACAGGGGGATTTGAGCAGTTCTTC. This codes for CASSTGTGGFEQFF.

On this clonotype itself: A much larger clone sits a single nucleotide away, making a read error possible. The rearrangement uses TRBV7-2 and TRBJ1-1; D is possibly TRBD1 (6 bases). The CDR3 has 15 amino acids. The germline V gene encodes CDR1 SGHTA and CDR2 FQGNSA. Here the CDR3 reads CASSLTQGKNTQAFF. The CDR3 DNA is TGTGCCAGCAGCTTGACACAGGGAAAGAACACTCAAGCTTTCTTT.

This clonotype showed up many times. The rearrangement joins TRBV12-3 or TRBV12-4 to TRBJ2-3; possibly TRBD1 for D (5 bases). This CDR3 spans 17 amino acids. Trimming left V 2 bases short and J 2 bases short, with 17 bases between. The CDR3 nucleotides read TGTGCCAGCAGTTTAATGCTAAAGGGGCTCTCCACAGATACGCAGTATTTT. This gives the protein CASSLMLKGLSTDTQYF.

This clonotype was counted many times. The gene calls are TRBV20-1 and TRBJ1-5; D possibly corresponds to TRBD1 (6 bases). The ends were cut back, 6 bases at V and 8 bases at J, with 20 bases in the middle. Per the germline V gene, CDR1 is DFQATT and CDR2 is SNEGSKA (reference sequence). The CDR3 covers 14 residues. CDR3 region: CSAPGGGLTKPQHF. The CDR3 nucleotides are TGCAGTGCCCCGGGGGGGGGGCTGACAAAGCCCCAGCATTTT.

This clonotype was detected many times. The chain links TRBV7-2 to TRBJ2-7, with D possibly TRBD1 on 5 matching bases. CDR1 SGHTA and CDR2 FQGNSA come from the germline V gene. V lost 1 base, J lost 6 bases, and 13 bases lay in between. The CDR3 sequence is 14 residues long. CDR3 sequence reads: CASSLEQVVGEQYF. DNA for the CDR3: TGTGCCAGCAGCTTAGAACAGGTCGTAGGCGAGCAGTACTTC.

This clonotype was observed at least ten times. This sequence joins TRBV20-1 and TRBJ2-7; tentatively, D is TRBD2 (6 bases). CDR1 and CDR2 from the germline V gene are DFQATT and SNEGSKA (reference sequence). V was shortened by 6 bases and J by 2 bases, with 23 bases between the two germline ends. This CDR3 contains 16 residues. The CDR3 region is CSADRRGDFSPYEQYF. The CDR3 DNA reads TGCAGTGCAGATAGGAGAGGGGACTTTTCACCCTACGAGCAGTACTTC.

This clonotype was recorded at least ten times. V gene TRBV7-2 combines with J gene TRBJ2-3; D gene uncertain. The CDR3 totals 16 residues. Germline CDR1 reads SGHTA; CDR2 reads FQGNSA. Trimming took 3 bases from V and 3 from J, leaving 16 bases between them. The CDR3 spells CASSFTLRPRTDTQYF. DNA of the CDR3: TGTGCCAGCAGCTTCACCCTTCGTCCACGGACAGATACGCAGTATTTT. The full variable domain, in which reference TRBV7-2 and TRBJ2-3 provide the parts outside the CDR3, is GAGVSQSPSNKVTEKGKDVELRCDPISGHTALYWYRQSLGQGLEFLIYFQGNSAPDKSGLPSDRFSAERTGGSVSTLTIQRTQQEDSAVYLCASSFTLRPRTDTQYFGPGTRLTVL.

This clonotype was found many times. The J gene is TRBJ2-1, the V gene TRBV5-6; D ambiguous. This CDR3 is built from 16 residues. CDR1 SGHDT and CDR2 YYEEEE come from the germline V gene. The V gene lost 0 bases and the J gene lost 0 bases, with 10 bases spanning the gap. The CDR3 loop is CASSLVVLSSYNEQFF. For the CDR3, the DNA is TGTGCCAGCAGCTTGGTCGTGTTAAGCTCCTACAATGAGCAGTTCTTC.